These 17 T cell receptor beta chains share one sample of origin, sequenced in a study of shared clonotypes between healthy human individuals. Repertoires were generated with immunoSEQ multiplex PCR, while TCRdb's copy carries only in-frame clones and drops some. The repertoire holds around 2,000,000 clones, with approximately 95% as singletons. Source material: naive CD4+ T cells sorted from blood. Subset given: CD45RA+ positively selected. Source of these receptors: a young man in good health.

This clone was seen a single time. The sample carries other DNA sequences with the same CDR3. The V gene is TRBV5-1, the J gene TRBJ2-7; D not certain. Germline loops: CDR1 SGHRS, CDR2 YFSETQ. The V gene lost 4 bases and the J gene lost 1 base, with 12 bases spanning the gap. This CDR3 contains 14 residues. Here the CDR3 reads CASSPGGLSYEQYF. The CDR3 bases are TGCGCCAGCAGCCCGGGCGGCCTATCCTACGAGCAGTACTTC. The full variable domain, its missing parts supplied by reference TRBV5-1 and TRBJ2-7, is KAGVTQTPRYLIKTRGQQVTLSCSPISGHRSVSWYQQTPGQGLQFLFEYFSETQRNKGNFPGRFSGRQFSNSRSEMNVSTLELGDSALYLCASSPGGLSYEQYFGPGTRLTVT.

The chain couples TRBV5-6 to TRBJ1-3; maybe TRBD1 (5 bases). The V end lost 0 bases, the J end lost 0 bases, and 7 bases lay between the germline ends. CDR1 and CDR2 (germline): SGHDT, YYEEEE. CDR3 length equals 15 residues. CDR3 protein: CASSLGGYSGNTIYF. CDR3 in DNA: TGTGCCAGCAGCTTGGGGGGCTACTCTGGAAACACCATATATTTT.

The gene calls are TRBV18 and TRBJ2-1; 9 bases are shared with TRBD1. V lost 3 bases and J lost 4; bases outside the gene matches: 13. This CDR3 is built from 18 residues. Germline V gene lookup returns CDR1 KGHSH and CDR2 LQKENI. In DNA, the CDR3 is TGTGCCAGCTCACCCCAAAAACAGGGGGCTTACGGTTACAATGAGCAGTTCTTC. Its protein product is CASSPQKQGAYGYNEQFF.

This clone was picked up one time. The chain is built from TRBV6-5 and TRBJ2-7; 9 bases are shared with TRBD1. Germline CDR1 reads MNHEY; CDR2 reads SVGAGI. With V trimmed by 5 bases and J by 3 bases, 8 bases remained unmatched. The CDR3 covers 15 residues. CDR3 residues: CASSGPGQGYYEQYF. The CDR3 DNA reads TGTGCCAGCAGTGGACCGGGACAGGGCTACTACGAGCAGTACTTC.

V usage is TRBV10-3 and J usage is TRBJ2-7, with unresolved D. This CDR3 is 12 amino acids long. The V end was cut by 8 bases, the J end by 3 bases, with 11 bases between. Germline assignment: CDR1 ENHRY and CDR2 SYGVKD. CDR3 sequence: CAIGESYYEQYF. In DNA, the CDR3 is TGTGCCATCGGGGAATCTTACTACGAGCAGTACTTC.

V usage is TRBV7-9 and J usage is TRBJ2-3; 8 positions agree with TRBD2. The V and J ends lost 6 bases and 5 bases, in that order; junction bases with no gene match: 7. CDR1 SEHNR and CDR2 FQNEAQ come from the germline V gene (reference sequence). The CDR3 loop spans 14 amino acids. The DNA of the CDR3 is TGTGCCAGCAGTTCAGCGGGAGTAGGAGATACGCAGTATTTT. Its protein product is CASSSAGVGDTQYF.

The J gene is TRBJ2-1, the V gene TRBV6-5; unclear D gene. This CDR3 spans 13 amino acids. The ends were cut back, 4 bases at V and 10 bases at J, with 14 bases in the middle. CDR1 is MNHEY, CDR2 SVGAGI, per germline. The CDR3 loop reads CASSSRTTGEQFF. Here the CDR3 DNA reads TGTGCCAGCAGTTCCCGAACTACCGGGGAGCAGTTCTTC.

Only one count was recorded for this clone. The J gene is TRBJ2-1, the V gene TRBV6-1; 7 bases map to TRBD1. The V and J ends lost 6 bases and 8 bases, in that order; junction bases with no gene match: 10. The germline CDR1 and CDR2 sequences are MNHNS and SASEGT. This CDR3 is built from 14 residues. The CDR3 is CASRTQGFDDEQFF. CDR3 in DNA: TGTGCCAGCAGGACACAGGGGTTTGACGATGAGCAGTTCTTC.

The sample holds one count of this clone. The CDR3 loop reads CASSLSRGANYGYTF. CDR3 DNA: TGTGCCAGCAGCCTAAGCAGGGGGGCTAACTATGGCTACACCTTC. The chain carries TRBV6-5 and TRBJ1-2; 7 nucleotides match TRBD1. V trimming: 6 bases; J trimming: 0 bases; junction bases outside the gene matches: 7. Germline values: CDR1 MNHEY, CDR2 SVGAGI. CDR3 length equals 15 residues.

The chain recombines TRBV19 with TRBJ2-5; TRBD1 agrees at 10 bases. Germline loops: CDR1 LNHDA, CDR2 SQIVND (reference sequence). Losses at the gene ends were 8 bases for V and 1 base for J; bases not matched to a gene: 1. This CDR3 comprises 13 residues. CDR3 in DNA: TGTGCCAGTCGGGACAGGGGCCAAGAGACCCAGTACTTC. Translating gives CASRDRGQETQYF.

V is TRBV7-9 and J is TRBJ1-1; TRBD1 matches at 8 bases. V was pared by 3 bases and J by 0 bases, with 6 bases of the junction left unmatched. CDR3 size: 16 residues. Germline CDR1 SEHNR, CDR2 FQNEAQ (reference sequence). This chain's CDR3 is CASSLFGQGLNTEAFF. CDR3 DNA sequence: TGTGCCAGCAGCTTGTTTGGACAGGGATTGAACACTGAAGCTTTCTTT. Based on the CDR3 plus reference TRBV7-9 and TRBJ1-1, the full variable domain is DTGVSQNPRHKITKRGQNVTFRCDPISEHNRLYWYRQTLGQGPEFLTYFQNEAQLEKSRLLSDRFSAERPKGSFSTLEIQRTEQGDSAMYLCASSLFGQGLNTEAFFGQGTRLTVV.

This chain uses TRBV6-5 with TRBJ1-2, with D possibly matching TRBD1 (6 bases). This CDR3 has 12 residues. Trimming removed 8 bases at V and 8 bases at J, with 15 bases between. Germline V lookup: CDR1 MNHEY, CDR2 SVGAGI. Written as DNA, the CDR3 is TGTGCCAGCGTCAGCCTTACAGGGGGCTACACCTTC. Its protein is CASVSLTGGYTF.

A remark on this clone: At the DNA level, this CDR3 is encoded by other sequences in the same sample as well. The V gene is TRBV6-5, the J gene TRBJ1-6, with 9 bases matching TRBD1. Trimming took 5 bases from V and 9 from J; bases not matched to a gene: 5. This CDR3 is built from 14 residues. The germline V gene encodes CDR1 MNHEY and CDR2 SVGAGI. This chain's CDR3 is CASSPGTGFSPLHF. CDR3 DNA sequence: TGTGCCAGCAGTCCCGGGACAGGGTTTTCACCCCTCCACTTT.

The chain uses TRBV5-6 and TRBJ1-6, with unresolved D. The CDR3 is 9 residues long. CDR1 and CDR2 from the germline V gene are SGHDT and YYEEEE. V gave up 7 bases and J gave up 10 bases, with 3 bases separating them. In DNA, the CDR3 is TGTGCCAGCGAATCACCCCTCCACTTT. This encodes CASESPLHF.

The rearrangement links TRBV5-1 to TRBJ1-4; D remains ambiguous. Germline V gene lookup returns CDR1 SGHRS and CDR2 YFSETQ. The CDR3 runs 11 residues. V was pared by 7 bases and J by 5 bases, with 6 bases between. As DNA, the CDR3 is TGCGCCAGCGGTGGGAATGAAAAACTGTTTTTT. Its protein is CASGGNEKLFF.

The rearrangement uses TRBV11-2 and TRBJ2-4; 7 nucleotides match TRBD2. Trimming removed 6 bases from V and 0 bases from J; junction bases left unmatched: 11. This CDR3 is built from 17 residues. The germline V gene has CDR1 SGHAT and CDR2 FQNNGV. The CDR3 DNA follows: TGTGCCAGCAGACCTATAGCGGGCCCCCTAGCCAAAAACATTCAGTACTTC. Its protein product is CASRPIAGPLAKNIQYF.

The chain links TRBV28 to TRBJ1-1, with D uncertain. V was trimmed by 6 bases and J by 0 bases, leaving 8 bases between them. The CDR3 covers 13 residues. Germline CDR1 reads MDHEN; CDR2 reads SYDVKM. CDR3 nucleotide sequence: TGTGCCAGCAGATCTACCATGAACACTGAAGCTTTCTTT. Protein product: CASRSTMNTEAFF.